A single sample gave rise to the 31 T cell receptor beta chains below, sequenced in a study of blood T cell repertoires in COVID-19. Produced via immunoSEQ multiplex PCR; TCRdb's table is partial and in-frame only. The data hold approximately 200,000 clones, with 85% observed a single time. The sample was PBMCs or T cells enriched from blood (not recorded which). These receptor sequences come from a man aged 35 to 55 who had recovered from COVID-19.

The J gene is TRBJ2-3, the V gene TRBV24-1, with 9 bases lining up with TRBD2. The CDR3 covers 16 residues. CDR1 is KGHDR, CDR2 SFDVKD, per germline. V lost 2 bases and J lost 4; bases outside the gene matches: 6. The CDR3 DNA reads as TGTGCCACCAGTGATTCCGAGCGGGAGGTGGCAGATACGCAGTATTTT. Translating it yields CATSDSEREVADTQYF.

This clone was counted only a few times. This chain connects TRBV12-3 or TRBV12-4 to TRBJ1-5, with D possibly being TRBD1 (5 bases). Trimming removed 6 bases from V and 1 base from J, with 7 bases in between. The CDR3 contains 13 residues. The CDR3: CASRDTSNQPQHF. CDR3 coding DNA: TGTGCCAGCAGGGACACGAGCAATCAGCCCCAGCATTTT.

This clone was counted once. The gene calls are TRBV19 and TRBJ2-6, with D uncertain. Per the germline V gene, CDR1 is LNHDA and CDR2 is SQIVND (reference sequence). V was cut by 5 bases and J by 0 bases, with 5 bases left in between. This CDR3 is built from 14 residues. CDR3 loop: CASSPHSGANVLTF. The DNA of the CDR3 is TGTGCCAGTAGTCCCCACTCTGGGGCCAACGTCCTGACTTTC. Full variable domain (outside the CDR3, taken from reference TRBV19 and TRBJ2-6): DGGITQSPKYLFRKEGQNVTLSCEQNLNHDAMYWYRQDPGQGLRLIYYSQIVNDFQKGDIAEGYSVSREKKESFPLTVTSAQKNPTAFYLCASSPHSGANVLTFGAGSRLTVL.

The V gene is TRBV5-1, the J gene TRBJ1-6; 11 bases match TRBD1. Germline V gene lookup returns CDR1 SGHRS and CDR2 YFSETQ. J was trimmed by 8 bases and V by 3 bases; bases with no gene match: 7. This CDR3 contains 16 residues. The CDR3 region has the DNA TGCGCCAGCAGCTGGGGGGACAGGGGGTATTATTCACCCCTCCACTTT. Translated, it gives CASSWGDRGYYSPLHF.

The chain carries TRBV5-1 and TRBJ2-7; tentatively, D is TRBD2 (5 bases). Germline V gives CDR1 SGHRS, CDR2 YFSETQ. The CDR3 consists of 15 residues. V was shortened by 0 bases and J by 4 bases, with 14 bases between the two germline ends. The CDR3: CASSLATGTHYEQYF. The DNA for the CDR3 is TGCGCCAGCAGCTTGGCGACGGGAACCCATTACGAGCAGTACTTC.

The rearrangement joins TRBV6-1 to TRBJ2-6, with TRBD1 as a possible D gene (5 bases). Germline V CDR1 and CDR2: MNHNS, SASEGT. V lost 3 bases, J lost 4 bases, and 10 bases lay in between. The CDR3 covers 15 residues. The CDR3 protein is CASSDAGLGANVLTF. The CDR3 DNA sequence: TGTGCCAGCAGTGACGCAGGGCTCGGGGCCAACGTCCTGACTTTC.

Only one count was recorded for this clone. This sequence joins TRBV28 and TRBJ2-7; a possible D gene is TRBD2 (5 bases). This CDR3 region has 12 residues. Between the trimmed V and J ends, which lost 3 bases and 2 bases, there was a span of 5 bases. Looked up from germline, CDR1 is MDHEN and CDR2 is SYDVKM. CDR3 DNA: TGTGCCAGCAGTTTGGGAGCCTACGAGCAGTACTTC. This encodes CASSLGAYEQYF.

The chain has TRBV6-5 and TRBJ2-7; D possibly corresponds to TRBD1 (6 bases). CDR1 and CDR2 (germline): MNHEY, SVGAGI. The CDR3 has 15 residues. Trimming stripped 3 bases from V and 6 bases from J, with 18 bases between. DNA of the CDR3: TGTGCCAGCAGTTATCAGGGCTGGGGGCGCGGCGAGCAGTACTTC. The encoded protein is CASSYQGWGRGEQYF.

The J gene is TRBJ2-5, the V gene TRBV5-6, with TRBD1 matching over 10 bases. V was clipped by 2 bases and J by 4 bases; unmatched bases: 2. This CDR3 has 14 amino acids. Germline V CDR1 and CDR2: SGHDT, YYEEEE. CDR3 sequence (DNA): TGTGCCAGCAGCTTCCGGGACAGGGGAGAGACCCAGTACTTC. Translation: CASSFRDRGETQYF.

This rearrangement joins TRBV9 to TRBJ2-3; TRBD2 is a possible D gene (6 bases). CDR3 size: 17 residues. The V and J ends lost 0 bases and 3 bases respectively, with 17 bases between them. CDR1 SGDLS and CDR2 YYNGEE come from the germline V gene. For the CDR3, the DNA is TGTGCCAGCAGCGTAGGGGGCGGCGGGACGGTGACAGATACGCAGTATTTT. It encodes CASSVGGGGTVTDTQYF.

This clone was seen only once. The chain combines TRBV29-1 with TRBJ2-1, with 9 bases fitting TRBD1. Germline CDR1 and CDR2: SQVTM and ANQGSEA. V lost 6 bases to trimming and J lost 4 bases; unmatched junction nucleotides: 16. This CDR3 is 17 amino acids long. The CDR3 DNA is TGCAGCGTCCCTCCGGGACAGGGAGACCAGACTTACAATGAGCAGTTCTTC. As protein: CSVPPGQGDQTYNEQFF.

The V and J genes are TRBV19 and TRBJ2-7, with 7 bases matching TRBD2. The ends lost 3 bases at V and 5 bases at J; junction bases unmatched: 10. This CDR3 contains 15 residues. Germline V gene lookup returns CDR1 LNHDA and CDR2 SQIVND (reference sequence). CDR3 amino acids: CASSIRGLEADEQYF. Written as DNA, the CDR3 is TGTGCCAGTAGTATCCGCGGACTAGAGGCCGACGAGCAGTACTTC.

The chain links TRBV4-2 to TRBJ2-2, with TRBD1 matching 7 bases. CDR3 size: 15 residues. Germline CDR1 reads LGHNA; CDR2 reads YNFKEQ. J lost 5 bases, V lost 2 bases, and 5 bases had no gene match. The CDR3 coding sequence is TGTGCCAGCAGCCAACCCGGGACAGCGACCGGGGAGCTGTTTTTT. Translating gives CASSQPGTATGELFF.

The CDR3 region is CASSLARTYEQYF. The CDR3 DNA reads TGTGCCAGCAGCTTAGCGCGGACCTACGAGCAGTACTTC. This chain connects TRBV7-8 to TRBJ2-7; D call uncertain. V shed 0 bases and J shed 2 bases, with 5 bases lying between them. Germline values: CDR1 SGHVS, CDR2 FQNEAQ. The CDR3 is made up of 13 amino acids.

V usage is TRBV10-2 and J usage is TRBJ2-1, with a tentative D call TRBD2 (5 bases). The CDR3 loop spans 15 amino acids. The ends were cut back, 5 bases at V and 8 bases at J, with 19 bases in the middle. The V gene's germline CDR1 is WSHSY and CDR2 SAAADI. In DNA, the CDR3 is TGCGCCAGCAGTCCGGCCCGGGAATCTGGGGATGAGCAGTTCTTC. Its protein product is CASSPARESGDEQFF.

This chain's CDR3 is CAISESSRGNTEAFF. CDR3 coding DNA: TGTGCCATCAGTGAGTCGTCTAGGGGGAACACTGAAGCTTTCTTT. The chain couples TRBV10-3 to TRBJ1-1; D possibly corresponds to TRBD1 (5 bases). Deletions cut 0 bases from V and 1 base from J, with 9 bases between. CDR1 ENHRY and CDR2 SYGVKD come from the germline V gene. The CDR3 consists of 15 residues.

This clone has more than one count but fewer than ten. This rearrangement joins TRBV2 to TRBJ1-4, with no clear D. The CDR3 totals 10 residues. Germline values: CDR1 SNHLY, CDR2 FYNNEI. V was clipped by 8 bases and J by 10 bases, with 8 bases between them. CDR3: CASGEGKLFF. CDR3 nucleotide sequence: TGTGCCAGCGGCGAGGGAAAACTGTTTTTT.

This CDR3 is CASSSASGELYEQYF. The CDR3 coding sequence is TGCGCCAGCAGCTCCGCTAGCGGGGAACTGTACGAGCAGTACTTC. This chain uses TRBV4-1 with TRBJ2-7; 9 bases map to TRBD2. V dropped 5 bases and J dropped 4; count of bases not matched to a gene: 9. The germline gives CDR1 MGHRA, CDR2 YSYEKL. The CDR3 runs 15 residues.

The chain uses TRBV13 and TRBJ2-1, with 8 positions matching TRBD2. This CDR3 spans 19 amino acids. The germline V gene has CDR1 PRHDT and CDR2 FYEKMQ (reference sequence). V shed 0 bases and J 0 bases; nucleotides not matched to a gene: 10. The CDR3 DNA sequence: TGTGCCAGCAGCTTAGGACTAGCGGCACCCCAGGCCTCCTACAATGAGCAGTTCTTC. Translation: CASSLGLAAPQASYNEQFF.

The CDR3 nucleotides read TGCAGTGCTAGTCGGGGGAACAGCTACACCGGGGAGCTGTTTTTT. Protein product: CSASRGNSYTGELFF. The chain carries TRBV20-1 and TRBJ2-2, with D possibly TRBD2 on 6 matching bases. Looked up from germline, CDR1 is DFQATT and CDR2 is SNEGSKA (reference sequence). The germline V and J ends were trimmed by 3 bases and 3 bases, with 14 bases remaining between them. CDR3 length: 15 residues.

This chain uses TRBV19 with TRBJ2-7; 8 bases fit TRBD1. V lost 6 bases and J lost 2; bases outside the gene matches: 12. This CDR3 is built from 16 residues. Germline CDR1 is LNHDA and CDR2 is SQIVND (reference sequence). DNA for the CDR3: TGTGCCAGTAGCCAACCCGGTAACAGGGGGACCTACGAGCAGTACTTC. This codes for CASSQPGNRGTYEQYF.

Here the CDR3 reads CASSPRRESTDTQYF. The CDR3 nucleotides are TGTGCCAGCTCACCAAGGCGGGAGAGCACAGATACGCAGTATTTT. The chain carries TRBV18 and TRBJ2-3; 7 bases align to TRBD2. The CDR3 extends over 15 amino acids. V trimming: 2 bases; J trimming: 0 bases; junction bases outside the gene matches: 2. Germline loops: CDR1 KGHSH, CDR2 LQKENI.

This chain uses TRBV7-2 with TRBJ2-7, with 9 bases matching TRBD2. Trimming cost V 1 base and J 2 bases; bases outside gene matches: 6. There are 16 residues in the CDR3. CDR1 SGHTA and CDR2 FQGNSA come from the germline V gene. CDR3 region: CASSLGASGITYEQYF. The CDR3 nucleotides read TGTGCCAGCAGCTTAGGTGCTAGCGGGATCACCTACGAGCAGTACTTC.

The V gene is TRBV3-1 (or the pseudogene TRBV3-2), the J gene TRBJ1-3, with TRBD1 matching over 10 bases. The germline CDR1 and CDR2 sequences are LGHDT and YNNKEL (reference sequence). V was pared by 1 base and J by 9 bases, with 6 bases of the junction left unmatched. The CDR3 runs 15 residues. CDR3: CASSQGTGGFGTIYF. The CDR3 region has the DNA TGTGCCAGCAGCCAAGGGACAGGGGGGTTCGGCACCATATATTTT.

The rearrangement uses TRBV13 and TRBJ2-7; TRBD1 might be the D (5 bases). Germline V CDR1 and CDR2: PRHDT, FYEKMQ (reference sequence). The CDR3 has 15 residues. The ends were cut back, 2 bases at V and 3 bases at J, with 14 bases in the middle. The CDR3 DNA is TGTGCCAGCAGCTTAACCGGCCAGGGCAGCTACGAGCAGTACTTC. Amino acids: CASSLTGQGSYEQYF.

This chain connects TRBV18 to TRBJ2-1; 8 bases are a match to TRBD2. The V segment lost 3 bases and the J segment 3 bases; nucleotides outside the gene matches: 10. In germline, CDR1 is KGHSH, CDR2 LQKENI. The CDR3 consists of 17 residues. The CDR3 nucleotides read TGTGCCAGCTCACCCGTTATAGTAGCGGGACTCTACAATGAGCAGTTCTTC. As protein: CASSPVIVAGLYNEQFF.

The genes are TRBV7-2 and TRBJ2-1; unclear D gene. Trimming stripped 5 bases from V and 5 bases from J, with 16 bases between. Germline CDR1 and CDR2: SGHTA and FQGNSA. The CDR3 extends over 15 amino acids. The CDR3, as DNA: TGTGCCAGCAGCCTGCAGCGAGGCCGGAACAATGAGCAGTTCTTC. Translating it yields CASSLQRGRNNEQFF.

V and J are TRBV29-1 and TRBJ2-5, with D possibly being TRBD2 (5 bases). Trimming left V 4 bases short and J 8 bases short, with 17 bases between. The CDR3 totals 13 residues. Germline CDR1 is SQVTM and CDR2 is ANQGSEA. The CDR3 DNA reads TGCAGCGTTGGTTTCGGCCCTCCGGGAACCCAGTACTTC. This sequence encodes CSVGFGPPGTQYF.

The gene calls are TRBV19 and TRBJ2-3, with a tentative D call TRBD1 (5 bases). Germline assignment: CDR1 LNHDA and CDR2 SQIVND (reference sequence). This CDR3 is built from 14 residues. V was pared by 5 bases and J by 0 bases, with 9 bases between. CDR3: CASSWTSSTDTQYF. The DNA of the CDR3 is TGTGCCAGTAGTTGGACAAGTAGCACAGATACGCAGTATTTT.

The V call is TRBV7-8, the J call TRBJ2-3; D ambiguous. CDR3 length equals 13 residues. Trimming removed 0 bases from V and 3 bases from J, with 4 bases in between. The germline V gene encodes CDR1 SGHVS and CDR2 FQNEAQ. The CDR3 DNA sequence: TGTGCCAGCAGCTTAGCGTCTACAGATACGCAGTATTTT. Protein product: CASSLASTDTQYF.

This chain joins TRBV5-1 and TRBJ2-1; maybe TRBD2 (6 bases). This CDR3 is 15 amino acids long. Looked up from germline, CDR1 is SGHRS and CDR2 is YFSETQ. V lost 6 bases and J lost 3, with 16 bases in between. The CDR3 here is CASTFEGGSYNEQFF. The DNA of the CDR3 is TGCGCCAGCACCTTTGAGGGAGGTAGCTACAATGAGCAGTTCTTC.